One and the same sample provided the 12 T cell receptor beta chains below, sequenced in a study of post-analysis software for immune sequencing data. General study findings and limits: Comparison of patients with controls showed 5 or 6 TRBV segments more frequent in patients, TRBV5-6, TRBV5-1 and TRBV20-1 among them.

Antigen specificity for these receptors is unknown. Unique molecular identifiers had been added to the TCR beta cDNA libraries. TCRdb passed the PCR reads through MiXCR, listing each CDR3 protein once. The data show about 820,000 distinct CDR3 sequences, approximately 53% seen once. The specimen sequenced was blood. These receptors came from a girl aged 5 to 17 with multiple sclerosis.

The J gene is TRBJ2-6, the V gene TRBV5-1; D might be TRBD2 (5 bases). The CDR3 is made up of 15 amino acids. Germline loops: CDR1 SGHRS, CDR2 YFSETQ. Trimming left V 5 bases short and J 2 bases short, with 11 bases between. The CDR3 DNA reads TGCGCCAGCAGTACGGGAAGTCCTGGGGCCAACGTCCTGACTTTC. Encoded protein: CASSTGSPGANVLTF. Looking up the rest from reference TRBV5-1 and TRBJ2-6 gives the full variable domain: KAGVTQTPRYLIKTRGQQVTLSCSPISGHRSVSWYQQTPGQGLQFLFEYFSETQRNKGNFPGRFSGRQFSNSRSEMNVSTLELGDSALYLCASSTGSPGANVLTFGAGSRLTVL.

This clonotype showed up just a few times. The chain joins TRBV5-1 to TRBJ2-4; 8 nucleotides line up with TRBD1. The better agreement between TRBJ2-7 and the DNA end casts doubt on the J call. The CDR3 consists of 13 residues. Germline V lookup: CDR1 SGHRS, CDR2 YFSETQ. This chain's CDR3 is CASSLDTGGEQYF. The CDR3 DNA follows: TGCGCCAGCAGCTTGGATACAGGGGGCGAGCAGTACTTC.

This clonotype was counted a single time. The V gene is TRBV5-1, the J gene TRBJ2-7; TRBD2 is a possible D gene (6 bases). Germline CDR1 is SGHRS and CDR2 is YFSETQ. The CDR3 length is 15 residues. The V end was cut by 3 bases, the J end by 5 bases, with 18 bases between. As DNA, the CDR3 is TGCGCCAGCAGCTCCCCCGCGACGGGGGAACACGAGCAGTACTTC. It encodes CASSSPATGEHEQYF.

This clonotype was seen only a few times. This chain joins TRBV5-1 and TRBJ1-2; 10 nucleotides agree with TRBD1. Trimming took 0 bases from V and 3 from J; bases not matched to a gene: 11. Germline values: CDR1 SGHRS, CDR2 YFSETQ. The CDR3 contains 18 residues. The CDR3 DNA reads TGCGCCAGCAGCTTGGGTCCGGCCGGGACAGGGGAGTACTATGGCTACACCTTC. Residues: CASSLGPAGTGEYYGYTF. The full variable domain, in which reference TRBV5-1 and TRBJ1-2 provide the parts outside the CDR3, is KAGVTQTPRYLIKTRGQQVTLSCSPISGHRSVSWYQQTPGQGLQFLFEYFSETQRNKGNFPGRFSGRQFSNSRSEMNVSTLELGDSALYLCASSLGPAGTGEYYGYTFGSGTRLTVV.

V is TRBV29-1 and J is TRBJ2-4, with 7 bases lining up with TRBD2. Near its end, the DNA agrees better with TRBJ2-5, so the J call may be wrong. This CDR3 spans 14 amino acids. Germline assignment: CDR1 SQVTM and CDR2 ANQGSEA. Here the CDR3 reads CSVGRVTGQETQYF. The DNA of the CDR3 is TGCAGCGTGGGGAGGGTAACGGGTCAAGAGACCCAGTACTTC.

The V gene is TRBV6-2 or TRBV6-3, the J gene TRBJ2-7; tentative D call: TRBD1 (6 bases). CDR1 MNHEY and CDR2 SVGEGT come from the germline V gene. Trimming pared 6 bases from V and 2 bases from J, leaving 8 bases between. CDR3 length: 12 residues. The CDR3 DNA sequence: TGTGCCAGCAGCGGACAGCCCTACGAGCAGTACTTC. Protein sequence: CASSGQPYEQYF.

The V call is TRBV11-2, the J call TRBJ1-2; 8 bases match TRBD1. After removal of 3 bases from V and 5 bases from J, the junction contained 5 bases not matched to a gene. Germline V gives CDR1 SGHAT, CDR2 FQNNGV. The CDR3 runs to 14 residues. Written as DNA, the CDR3 is TGTGCCAGCAGCTTTGACAGGGGCGGGTATGGCTACACCTTC. Translated, it gives CASSFDRGGYGYTF.

This sequence joins TRBV5-6 and TRBJ1-1; D may be TRBD1 (5 bases). This CDR3 has 15 amino acids. Trimming removed 4 bases at V and 0 bases at J, with 13 bases between. Germline V lookup: CDR1 SGHDT, CDR2 YYEEEE. For the CDR3, the DNA is TGTGCCAGCAGCCGACCCGGGGGATTGAACACTGAAGCTTTCTTT. It is translated as CASSRPGGLNTEAFF.

This chain connects TRBV5-6 to TRBJ2-4; 8 bases map to TRBD2. The ends lost 4 bases at V and 0 bases at J; junction bases unmatched: 3. The V gene's germline CDR1 is SGHDT and CDR2 YYEEEE. The CDR3 has 15 amino acids. CDR3 coding DNA: TGTGCCAGCAGCCCACTAGCGGTAGCCAAAAACATTCAGTACTTC. It translates to CASSPLAVAKNIQYF.

The chain has TRBV6-6 and TRBJ2-1; TRBD1 is a possible D gene (6 bases). CDR1 MNHNY and CDR2 SVGAGI come from the germline V gene (reference sequence). Trimming took off 6 bases at V and 0 bases at J, with 12 bases between the two ends. This CDR3 region has 15 residues. The CDR3 coding sequence is TGTGCCAGCAGACGCGGACAGAACTCCTACAATGAGCAGTTCTTC. It codes for CASRRGQNSYNEQFF.

The rearrangement joins TRBV29-1 to TRBJ2-1; TRBD1 is a possible D gene (6 bases). The J call may be in error: the DNA end matches TRBJ2-7 better. Germline CDR1 SQVTM, CDR2 ANQGSEA. The CDR3 runs 15 residues. The CDR3, as DNA: TGCAGCGTTGAAGGGACAGAGAGCTCCTACAATGAGCAGTACTTC. It yields the protein CSVEGTESSYNEQYF.

This clonotype has only one observation. V and J are TRBV12-3 or TRBV12-4 and TRBJ2-1; TRBD2 agrees at 11 bases. This CDR3 has 17 amino acids. With V trimmed by 6 bases and J by 9 bases, 16 bases remained unmatched. The CDR3 nucleotides are TGTGCCAGCAGCCAAAAACTTAGCGGGAGGGGACGGGGTGAGCAGTTCTTC. Translating it yields CASSQKLSGRGRGEQFF.